The next 30 T cell receptor beta chains were all read from a single sample in a study of T cells in Graves' hyperthyroidism and ophthalmopathy. RNA transcripts yielded amplified TCR beta CDR3 regions. In the first-round RT-PCR of the TCR CDR3, the HTBI primer set was used. Using its own MiXCR run on the multiplex PCR reads, TCRdb lists one record per CDR3 protein. The sample comprises some 510,000 distinct CDR3 sequences, less than 25% of which are singletons, and approximately 25% rests with the top ten. Sequencing used blood. The receptors derive from a man aged 18 to 29 with Graves' hyperthyroidism.

This clonotype has a handful of counts. This chain uses TRBV10-3 with TRBJ2-2; 11 nucleotides align to TRBD1. V was clipped by 9 bases and J by 6 bases; unmatched bases: 6. The length of the CDR3 is 14 residues. Germline values: CDR1 ENHRY, CDR2 SYGVKD. The CDR3 is CAIPGQGVSGELFF. The CDR3 nucleotides read TGTGCCATTCCGGGACAGGGGGTTTCCGGGGAGCTGTTTTTT.

This clonotype showed up many times. The V call is TRBV15, the J call TRBJ2-5; no clear D. Trimming took off 0 bases at V and 2 bases at J, with 7 bases between the two ends. The germline gives CDR1 LNHNV, CDR2 YYDKDF (reference sequence). The CDR3 loop spans 14 amino acids. This CDR3 reads CATSREASQETQYF. CDR3 coding DNA: TGTGCCACCAGCAGAGAGGCTTCTCAAGAGACCCAGTACTTC.

This clonotype was counted only a few times. The V gene is TRBV20-1, the J gene TRBJ2-6, with no clear D. Germline CDR1 is DFQATT and CDR2 is SNEGSKA (reference sequence). The CDR3 is 13 residues long. V lost 6 bases to trimming and J lost 2 bases, with 8 bases between them. The CDR3 loop is CSAPTPGANVLTF. Here the CDR3 DNA reads TGCAGTGCCCCCACTCCTGGGGCCAACGTCCTGACTTTC.

The chain combines TRBV29-1 with TRBJ1-1, with TRBD1 matching over 10 bases. V was pared by 2 bases and J by 5 bases, with 8 bases of the junction left unmatched. Germline CDR1 SQVTM, CDR2 ANQGSEA. This CDR3 spans 15 amino acids. DNA of the CDR3: TGCAGCGTTGAACCGGGACAGGGGATGAGGACTGAAGCTTTCTTT. Translated, it gives CSVEPGQGMRTEAFF. The whole variable domain, remainder taken from reference TRBV29-1 and TRBJ1-1, is SAVISQKPSRDICQRGTSLTIQCQVDSQVTMMFWYRQQPGQSLTLIATANQGSEATYESGFVIDKFPISRPNLTFSTLTVSNMSPEDSSIYLCSVEPGQGMRTEAFFGQGTRLTVV.

The CDR3 nucleotides read TGTGCCAGCAGCCGCGGACAGGGTATGGATGGCTACACCTTC. Protein sequence: CASSRGQGMDGYTF. The chain combines TRBV6-1 with TRBJ1-2; 8 bases align to TRBD1. CDR1 and CDR2 from the germline V gene are MNHNS and SASEGT. The V and J ends lost 6 bases and 6 bases, in that order; junction bases with no gene match: 9. CDR3 length: 14 residues.

The table lists this clonotype with a few counts. The chain uses TRBV3-1 and TRBJ2-5; 9 bases fit TRBD1. CDR1 and CDR2 (germline): LGHDT, YNNKEL (reference sequence). Trimming at V came to 1 base and at J to 4 bases, leaving 4 bases not matched to a gene. CDR3 length equals 15 residues. Here the CDR3 reads CASSQGDRGGETQYF. The CDR3 DNA is TGTGCCAGCAGCCAAGGAGACAGGGGGGGAGAGACCCAGTACTTC.

There are many counts of this clonotype. This may arise from a read error, as a much more abundant clone is one base away. This CDR3 is missing its conserved last phenylalanine or tryptophan, likely due to a read error. The chain couples TRBV6-5 to TRBJ2-7; maybe TRBD1 (6 bases). V lost 4 bases, J lost 4 bases, and 17 bases lay in between. Germline V gene data show CDR1 as MNHEY and CDR2 as SVGAGI. This CDR3 comprises 15 residues. CDR3 protein: CASSLRGDRRYEQYL. CDR3 bases: TGTGCCAGCAGTTTGCGTGGTGACAGGCGGTACGAGCAGTACCTC.

This clonotype was seen a handful of times. The chain is built from TRBV13 and TRBJ1-2; 8 nucleotides align to TRBD1. The CDR3 is 14 amino acids. Germline trimming cut 2 bases from V and 4 bases from J; bases unmatched to any gene: 3. Germline loops: CDR1 PRHDT, CDR2 FYEKMQ (reference sequence). This chain's CDR3 is CASSLSQGAYGYTF. DNA of the CDR3: TGTGCCAGCAGCTTAAGCCAGGGGGCCTATGGCTACACCTTC.

The table lists this clonotype with many counts. An end of the junction does not agree with germline; a read error may underlie this. The gene calls are TRBV2 and TRBJ2-4; perhaps TRBD1 as D (6 bases). CDR3 length equals 13 residues. Per the germline V gene, CDR1 is SNHLY and CDR2 is FYNNEI. CDR3 bases: TGTGCCAGCAGTGTCGAGCCTGGGGACATTAAGTACTTC. Encoded protein: CASSVEPGDIKYF. The variable domain in full, with the rest retrieved from reference TRBV2 and TRBJ2-4, is EPEVTQTPSHQVTQMGQEVILRCVPISNHLYFYWYRQILGQKVEFLVSFYNNEISEKSEIFDDQFSVERPDGSNFTLKIRSTKLEDSAMYFCASSVEPGDIKYFGAGTRLSVL.

This rearrangement joins TRBV6-1 to TRBJ2-3; 13 bases are a match to TRBD2. V trimming: 6 bases; J trimming: 6 bases; junction bases outside the gene matches: 9. CDR1 MNHNS and CDR2 SASEGT come from the germline V gene. The CDR3 loop spans 16 amino acids. CDR3 sequence: CASSRGLAGKADTQYF. As DNA, the CDR3 is TGTGCCAGCAGCCGGGGACTAGCGGGGAAAGCTGATACGCAGTATTTT.

The chain has TRBV12-3 or TRBV12-4 and TRBJ1-2; D might be TRBD1 (5 bases). The CDR3 loop spans 13 amino acids. Trimming removed 3 bases at V and 10 bases at J, with 15 bases between. The CDR3 sequence: CASSFETQGFYTF. In DNA form, the CDR3 reads TGTGCCAGCAGTTTTGAGACCCAGGGTTTCTACACCTTC.

This clonotype was seen repeatedly, ten times or more. The junction does not match germline at one end; this may be a read error. This rearrangement joins TRBV12-3 or TRBV12-4 to TRBJ1-1, with D unclear. The CDR3 runs to 10 residues. CDR3 coding DNA: TGTGCCAGCAGCCGGGCGCGGCCGGTATTT. Translated, it gives CASSRARPVF.

Ten or more counts support this clonotype. The CDR3 DNA is TGTGCCACCGCGTATTATAGCAATCAGCCCCAGCATTTT. This encodes CATAYYSNQPQHF. The chain couples TRBV6-1 to TRBJ1-5; no clear D. This CDR3 comprises 13 residues. Germline V lookup: CDR1 MNHNS, CDR2 SASEGT. V lost 10 bases and J 0 bases, leaving 10 bases between the germline ends.

This clonotype was counted many times. The chain employs TRBV28 and TRBJ1-6; no reliable D call. The germline V and J ends were trimmed by 3 bases and 7 bases, with 7 bases remaining between them. This CDR3 contains 13 residues. CDR1 and CDR2 from the germline V gene are MDHEN and SYDVKM. The CDR3, as DNA: TGTGCCAGCAGTTTTTGGCGGAATTCACCCCTCCACTTT. It is translated as CASSFWRNSPLHF.

This clonotype was found once. The gene calls are TRBV12-3 or TRBV12-4 and TRBJ2-7; 10 nucleotides align to TRBD1. This CDR3 region has 14 residues. V shed 5 bases, J shed 7 bases, and the junction held 8 bases outside the gene matches. The CDR3 bases are TGTGCCAGCAGTCCCGGGACAGGGGCTGGTGAGCAGTACTTC. This gives the protein CASSPGTGAGEQYF.

In this sample, this clonotype turned up many times. The CDR3 sequence: CASSIVLRDRGARTEAFF. CDR3 bases: TGTGCCAGCAGCATAGTACTCCGGGACAGGGGCGCGAGGACTGAAGCTTTCTTT. V and J are TRBV7-8 and TRBJ1-1; 10 bases map to TRBD1. The CDR3 length is 18 residues. Trimming cost V 5 bases and J 5 bases; bases outside gene matches: 17. Germline V gene sequence: CDR1 SGHVS, CDR2 FQNEAQ.

This chain connects TRBV28 to TRBJ2-4; D gene ambiguous. This CDR3 comprises 13 residues. Germline CDR1 MDHEN, CDR2 SYDVKM. Trimming stripped 6 bases from V and 9 bases from J, with 15 bases between. The CDR3 DNA is TGTGCCAGCAGCCAAGACCTCTCCGGCATTCAGTACTTC. It codes for CASSQDLSGIQYF.

The J gene is TRBJ1-1, the V gene TRBV12-3 or TRBV12-4; 9 bases agree with TRBD1. V gave up 2 bases and J gave up 11 bases; unmatched junction bases: 15. The CDR3 totals 16 residues. CDR3 in DNA: TGTGCCAGCAGTTTAAACCGGGACAGGGCGTTCAAAATGGCTTTCTTT. It is translated as CASSLNRDRAFKMAFF.

This clonotype was counted many times. The chain combines TRBV20-1 with TRBJ1-3; 9 nucleotides agree with TRBD1. CDR1 and CDR2 from the germline V gene are DFQATT and SNEGSKA (reference sequence). The CDR3 has 14 amino acids. With V trimmed by 5 bases and J by 5 bases, 7 bases remained unmatched. The CDR3 reads CSAPAGTGRNTIYF. DNA of the CDR3: TGCAGTGCTCCCGCCGGGACAGGGAGAAACACCATATATTTT.

The chain uses TRBV30 and TRBJ1-3; 7 bases fit TRBD1. The CDR3 consists of 16 residues. V was clipped by 2 bases and J by 3 bases; unmatched bases: 10. Per germline, CDR1 GTSNPN and CDR2 SVGIG (reference sequence). The CDR3 sequence: CAWSPQQGRFGNTIYF. The CDR3, as DNA: TGTGCCTGGAGTCCACAACAGGGGAGATTTGGAAACACCATATATTTT. The whole variable domain, remainder taken from reference TRBV30 and TRBJ1-3, is SQTIHQWPATLVQPVGSPLSLECTVEGTSNPNLYWYRQAAGRGLQLLFYSVGIGQISSEVPQNLSASRPQDRQFILSSKKLLLSDSGFYLCAWSPQQGRFGNTIYFGEGSWLTVV.

This clonotype came up a few times. V usage is TRBV10-3 and J usage is TRBJ1-3; perhaps TRBD1 as D (5 bases). Germline assignment: CDR1 ENHRY and CDR2 SYGVKD. With 11 bases removed from V and 0 bases from J, the gap between germline ends came to 11 bases. The CDR3 is made up of 13 amino acids. Here the CDR3 DNA reads TGTGCCGTCGGGGCGATCTCTGGAAACACCATATATTTT. Translation: CAVGAISGNTIYF.

This clonotype was seen at least ten times. This chain uses TRBV28 with TRBJ1-5; D is uncertain. CDR1 and CDR2 (germline): MDHEN, SYDVKM. The CDR3 runs 12 residues. Trimming left V 5 bases short and J 4 bases short, with 6 bases between. DNA of the CDR3: TGTGCCAGCAGTCCTCAAAATCAGCCCCAGCATTTT. Translated, it gives CASSPQNQPQHF.

At least ten counts were recorded for this clonotype. J is TRBJ1-2 and V is TRBV30; D is unclear. CDR1 is GTSNPN and CDR2 is SVGIG in the germline V gene (reference sequence). The CDR3 is made up of 14 amino acids. The germline V and J ends were trimmed by 0 bases and 6 bases, with 14 bases remaining between them. The CDR3 sequence is CAWSVGMGRDGYTF. The CDR3 bases are TGTGCCTGGAGTGTAGGGATGGGCCGGGATGGCTACACCTTC.

This clonotype was observed at least ten times. J is TRBJ1-2 and V is TRBV6-1, with a tentative D call TRBD1 (6 bases). The CDR3 consists of 11 residues. CDR1 is MNHNS, CDR2 SASEGT, per germline. The V end was cut by 10 bases, the J end by 3 bases, with 9 bases between. The CDR3 DNA sequence: TGTGCCAACAAGGGGGACTATGGCTACACCTTC. Translated: CANKGDYGYTF.

There are a few counts of this clonotype. CDR3 region: CAWSPYTGELFF. The CDR3 DNA sequence: TGTGCCTGGAGTCCCTACACCGGGGAGCTGTTTTTT. V usage is TRBV30 and J usage is TRBJ2-2; D not certain. The CDR3 length is 12 residues. Trimming removed 2 bases from V and 3 bases from J, with 4 bases in between. CDR1 is GTSNPN and CDR2 is SVGIG in the germline V gene (reference sequence).

The chain joins TRBV29-1 to TRBJ2-5; D possibly corresponds to TRBD2 (5 bases). V gave up 3 bases and J gave up 2 bases, with 7 bases separating them. The CDR3 is 12 amino acids. Germline-derived CDR1 and CDR2 are SQVTM and ANQGSEA. The DNA for the CDR3 is TGCAGCGTTGATCGGGGTCAAGAGACCCAGTACTTC. Encoded protein: CSVDRGQETQYF.

This chain connects TRBV15 to TRBJ2-3, with D maybe TRBD1 (6 bases). Trimming removed 0 bases at V and 2 bases at J, with 15 bases between. CDR3 length equals 17 residues. The germline gives CDR1 LNHNV, CDR2 YYDKDF (reference sequence). CDR3: CATSRDLTGAFTDTQYF. CDR3 bases: TGTGCCACCAGCAGAGATCTGACAGGCGCATTCACAGATACGCAGTATTTT. The full variable domain, with the rest looked up from reference TRBV15 and TRBJ2-3, is DAMVIQNPRYQVTQFGKPVTLSCSQTLNHNVMYWYQQKSSQAPKLLFHYYDKDFNNEADTPDNFQSRRPNTSFCFLDIRSPGLGDTAMYLCATSRDLTGAFTDTQYFGPGTRLTVL.

This chain joins TRBV20-1 and TRBJ2-3, with 9 nucleotides matching TRBD2. V was clipped by 5 bases and J by 1 base; unmatched bases: 4. Germline CDR1 DFQATT, CDR2 SNEGSKA (reference sequence). The CDR3 runs to 14 residues. The CDR3 region has the DNA TGCAGTGCTGGTTCTAGCGGGGGCACAGATACGCAGTATTTT. It codes for CSAGSSGGTDTQYF.

This clonotype was observed a handful of times. This chain connects TRBV30 to TRBJ1-5; D unresolved. The CDR3 has 15 amino acids. Germline V CDR1 and CDR2: GTSNPN, SVGIG (reference sequence). V was pared by 0 bases and J by 2 bases, with 11 bases between. The CDR3 is CAWSVPGSGNQPQHF. The CDR3 DNA reads as TGTGCCTGGAGTGTACCGGGCAGTGGCAATCAGCCCCAGCATTTT.

This clonotype has more than one count but fewer than ten. The chain recombines TRBV18 with TRBJ2-7; D perhaps matches TRBD2 (7 bases). V gave up 3 bases and J gave up 3 bases, with 18 bases separating them. Per the germline V gene, CDR1 is KGHSH and CDR2 is LQKENI. CDR3 size: 16 residues. CDR3 protein: CASSPLGQSGGYEQYF. CDR3 sequence (DNA): TGTGCCAGCTCACCCCTCGGACAGTCGGGGGGCTACGAGCAGTACTTC.